Listed below are T cell receptor beta chains from one sample, sequenced in a study of blood T cell repertoires in COVID-19. TCRdb keeps only in-frame clones here, not all; method: immunoSEQ multiplex PCR. The table records a few hundred thousand clones, 86% of them present only once. The sequenced sample consisted of peripheral blood. These receptors came from a man at least 80 years old with acute or convalescent COVID-19. The CDR3 runs from the conserved cysteine through the conserved F or W. D genes are given only for firm matches. Not every row has a clone size; where given, it reads once, few, many or a size class.

j_call,d_call,clone_size,cdr3_length,v_call,cdr3_nt,cdr3_aa
TRBJ2-1,NA,NA,14,TRBV9,TGTGCCAGCAGCGTAACCTCAGGGCAGGGGCGGCAGTTCTTC,CASSVTSGQGRQFF
TRBJ2-5,TRBD2,once,15,TRBV25-1,TGTGCCAGTCAACGAGCGGGGGGGCCTGGAGAGACCCAGTACTTC,CASQRAGGPGETQYF
TRBJ1-1,TRBD1,NA,12,TRBV2,TGTGCTTCCGACAGGGATGGGGGTGAAGCTTTCTTT,CASDRDGGEAFF
TRBJ2-7,NA,NA,15,TRBV6-2/TRBV6-3,TGTGCCAGCAGTTACGGGCAGGGCCCATCCTACGAGCAGTACTTC,CASSYGQGPSYEQYF
TRBJ2-3,TRBD2,NA,15,TRBV5-1,TGCGCCAGCAGCCTAGGACTAGCGGGGGCAGATACGCAGTATTTT,CASSLGLAGADTQYF
TRBJ2-2,TRBD2,NA,13,TRBV12-3/TRBV12-4,TGTGCCAGCAGTTTTCTAGCGGCCGGGGAGCTGTTTTTT,CASSFLAAGELFF
TRBJ2-3,NA,NA,16,TRBV11-2,TGTGCCAGCAGCCGCACGGGCGGGACGGGAACAGATACGCAGTATTTT,CASSRTGGTGTDTQYF
TRBJ2-1,NA,NA,15,TRBV11-1,TGTGCCAGCAGCGTAGTAGGGAGCTCCTACAATGAGCAGTTCTTC,CASSVVGSSYNEQFF
TRBJ2-3,NA,NA,15,TRBV2,TGTGCCAGCAGTGATTGGCTAGCTAGCACAGATACGCAGTATTTT,CASSDWLASTDTQYF
TRBJ2-2,NA,NA,17,TRBV2,TGTGCCAGCAGTGAATCATTCGTCCAGGCTAACACCGGGGAGCTGTTTTTT,CASSESFVQANTGELFF
TRBJ1-4,TRBD1,NA,15,TRBV6-1,TGTGCCAGCAGTGATAGGACAGGGGCTAATGAAAAACTGTTTTTT,CASSDRTGANEKLFF
TRBJ2-2,NA,NA,13,TRBV12-5,TGTGCTAGTGGTTTGGTGGGGCACGGGGAGCTGTTTTTT,CASGLVGHGELFF
TRBJ1-3,NA,NA,14,TRBV9,TGTGCCAGCTCCGAGGGGGGGACTGGAAACACCATATATTTT,CASSEGGTGNTIYF
TRBJ1-4,NA,NA,17,TRBV27,TGTGCCAGCAGTTTAAGGCCCAGCACGCCCTCTGGGGAGAAACTGTTTTTT,CASSLRPSTPSGEKLFF
TRBJ1-5,TRBD1,NA,14,TRBV7-8,TGTGCCAGCAGCTTAAGGACAGGTAATCAGCCCCAGCATTTT,CASSLRTGNQPQHF
TRBJ1-1,TRBD1,NA,15,TRBV6-5,TGTGCCAGCAGTTATTCCGGGACAGCCAACACTGAAGCTTTCTTT,CASSYSGTANTEAFF
TRBJ2-3,NA,NA,14,TRBV4-3,TGCGCCAGCAGCCAAGATGGGGCTGAAGATACGCAGTATTTT,CASSQDGAEDTQYF
TRBJ2-7,NA,NA,12,TRBV29-1,TGCAGCGTCGGCAGGGACTCCTACGAGCAGTACTTC,CSVGRDSYEQYF
TRBJ2-5,TRBD2,NA,21,TRBV2,TGTGCCAGCAGTGAAGCACCGCCGGGACTAGCGGCTGCGGGGGGCCAAGAGACCCAGTACTTC,CASSEAPPGLAAAGGQETQYF
TRBJ2-7,NA,NA,15,TRBV28,TGTGCCAGCAGTTTTTCGACGAGGCCGGCCTACGAGCAGTACTTC,CASSFSTRPAYEQYF
TRBJ1-1,NA,NA,12,TRBV3-1/TRBV3-2,TGTGCCAGCAGCCAAGCTTCCAGTGAAGCTTTCTTT,CASSQASSEAFF
TRBJ2-7,TRBD2,NA,14,TRBV20-1,TGCAGTGCTAGTACGGGGACTAGTTCCTACGAGCAGTACTTC,CSASTGTSSYEQYF
TRBJ2-3,NA,NA,14,TRBV4-2,TGTGCCAGCAGCCAAGATCGTCAGGGGGGCACGCAGTATTTT,CASSQDRQGGTQYF
TRBJ2-5,NA,NA,12,TRBV28,TGTGCCAGCAGTTTATATCGGGAGACCCAGTACTTC,CASSLYRETQYF